What follows are 18 T cell receptor beta chains derived from one specimen sequenced in a study of blood T cell repertoires in COVID-19. The repertoire was sequenced with immunoSEQ multiplex PCR; TCRdb's copy has only in-frame clones and lacks some. The sample has around 230,000 clones, roughly 89% seen once. Specimen: PBMCs or T cells enriched from blood (not recorded which). Source of these receptors: a woman aged 40 to 55 with acute COVID-19.

The genes are TRBV7-9 and TRBJ2-1; a possible D gene is TRBD2 (5 bases). With 2 bases removed from V and 6 bases from J, the gap between germline ends came to 11 bases. CDR1 and CDR2 (germline): SEHNR, FQNEAQ (reference sequence). The CDR3 is made up of 14 amino acids. CDR3 coding DNA: TGTGCCAGCAGCTTATCTAGCCCCGTCAATGAGCAGTTCTTC. Encoded protein: CASSLSSPVNEQFF.

The chain links TRBV5-5 to TRBJ1-1, with D unresolved. CDR1 is SGHKS, CDR2 YYEKEE, per germline (reference sequence). The CDR3 extends over 11 amino acids. Trimming shortened V by 0 bases and J by 11 bases, and 8 bases separated the two germline ends. CDR3 residues: CASSLDTRAFF. The CDR3 nucleotides are TGTGCCAGCAGCTTGGATACGCGGGCTTTCTTT. The variable domain in full, with the rest retrieved from reference TRBV5-5 and TRBJ1-1, is DAGVTQSPTHLIKTRGQQVTLRCSPISGHKSVSWYQQVLGQGPQFIFQYYEKEERGRGNFPDRFSARQFPNYSSELNVNALLLGDSALYLCASSLDTRAFFGQGTRLTVV.

The chain carries TRBV4-3 and TRBJ2-6; D perhaps matches TRBD2 (6 bases). CDR1 and CDR2 from the germline V gene are LGHNA and YSLEER. This CDR3 region has 16 residues. Trimming removed 0 bases at V and 1 base at J, with 7 bases between. The chain's CDR3 is CASSQDRGSGANVLTF. CDR3 DNA sequence: TGCGCCAGCAGCCAAGATCGGGGGTCTGGGGCCAACGTCCTGACTTTC.

The chain couples TRBV19 to TRBJ1-5, with D tentatively TRBD1 (6 bases). V was clipped by 4 bases and J by 4 bases, with 11 bases between them. The CDR3 extends over 14 amino acids. From germline, CDR1 is LNHDA and CDR2 SQIVND (reference sequence). The CDR3 DNA reads as TGTGCCAGTAGTACACACAGGGAAAATCAGCCCCAGCATTTT. Its translation: CASSTHRENQPQHF. Variable domain in full (rest from reference TRBV19 and TRBJ1-5): DGGITQSPKYLFRKEGQNVTLSCEQNLNHDAMYWYRQDPGQGLRLIYYSQIVNDFQKGDIAEGYSVSREKKESFPLTVTSAQKNPTAFYLCASSTHRENQPQHFGDGTRLSIL.

The chain carries TRBV20-1 and TRBJ2-3; TRBD2 might be the D (6 bases). The CDR3 is 15 residues long. Germline V gene data show CDR1 as DFQATT and CDR2 as SNEGSKA (reference sequence). Trimming pared 3 bases from V and 0 bases from J, leaving 13 bases between. CDR3 bases: TGCAGTGCTAGTCCAGGCGGGGCTAGCACAGATACGCAGTATTTT. This encodes CSASPGGASTDTQYF.

The chain carries TRBV7-3 and TRBJ2-1; 12 nucleotides align to TRBD2. CDR1 is SGHTA, CDR2 FQGTGA, per germline. There are 15 residues in the CDR3. The V segment lost 4 bases and the J segment 8 bases; nucleotides outside the gene matches: 6. Here the CDR3 DNA reads TGTGCCAGCAGCTACGGACTAGCGGGGAGTGATGAGCAGTTCTTC. Translating it yields CASSYGLAGSDEQFF.

This clone was counted only a few times. J is TRBJ1-2 and V is TRBV5-1; 7 bases are a match to TRBD1. Germline assignment: CDR1 SGHRS and CDR2 YFSETQ. V was clipped by 4 bases and J by 9 bases; unmatched bases: 9. CDR3 length equals 13 residues. As DNA, the CDR3 is TGCGCCAGCAGCCCCGGGACAGCAGAGCGCTACACCTTC. Protein: CASSPGTAERYTF.

The chain couples TRBV30 to TRBJ1-2; D gene uncertain. CDR1 is GTSNPN, CDR2 SVGIG, per germline (reference sequence). The V end lost 4 bases, the J end lost 3 bases, and 12 bases lay between the germline ends. The CDR3 has 13 amino acids. The chain's CDR3 is CAWMGSADYGYTF. The CDR3 DNA reads TGTGCCTGGATGGGCAGTGCAGACTATGGCTACACCTTC.

The rearrangement uses TRBV4-1 and TRBJ1-1, with 7 positions matching TRBD1. Germline lookup yields CDR1 MGHRA and CDR2 YSYEKL. This CDR3 spans 15 amino acids. The junction had 5 bases not matched to a gene; V was cut back by 3 bases and J by 1 base. As DNA, the CDR3 is TGCGCCAGCAGCCAGTACAGGGGCCAGAACACTGAAGCTTTCTTT. It translates to CASSQYRGQNTEAFF.

The V gene is TRBV5-4, the J gene TRBJ1-1, with 10 positions matching TRBD1. With 7 bases clipped from V and 4 bases from J, the junction kept 13 bases outside the gene matches. The CDR3 extends over 16 amino acids. Germline loops: CDR1 SGHNT, CDR2 YYREEE (reference sequence). The CDR3 DNA reads as TGTGCCAGCCTTTATCGGGACAGGGGAGTGGGCACTGAAGCTTTCTTT. This sequence encodes CASLYRDRGVGTEAFF.

V is TRBV19 and J is TRBJ1-5, with 7 bases matching TRBD1. The V and J ends lost 6 bases and 0 bases, in that order; junction bases with no gene match: 2. The CDR3 has 14 amino acids. The germline V gene has CDR1 LNHDA and CDR2 SQIVND (reference sequence). The CDR3 reads CASRDRTSNQPQHF. The CDR3, as DNA: TGTGCCAGTAGGGACAGGACTAGCAATCAGCCCCAGCATTTT.

In DNA form, the CDR3 reads TGCGCCAGCAGCCTTACGACAGGGACCTATGGCTACACCTTC. This sequence encodes CASSLTTGTYGYTF. The rearrangement links TRBV5-1 to TRBJ1-2; the match to TRBD1 covers 7 bases. In germline, CDR1 is SGHRS, CDR2 YFSETQ. The CDR3 runs 14 residues. The trim removed 4 bases at V and 4 bases at J, leaving 7 bases unmatched.

V gene TRBV2 combines with J gene TRBJ1-6; D ambiguous. Germline V gene lookup returns CDR1 SNHLY and CDR2 FYNNEI. The CDR3 is 14 residues long. Between the trimmed V and J ends, which lost 1 base and 6 bases, there was a span of 7 bases. CDR3: CASSEDSLNSPLHF. As DNA, the CDR3 is TGTGCCAGCAGTGAAGATAGCCTTAATTCACCCCTCCACTTT.

The sample holds one count of this clone. V is TRBV10-3 and J is TRBJ2-7; no definite D call. The CDR3 is made up of 13 amino acids. Germline V gives CDR1 ENHRY, CDR2 SYGVKD. V lost 0 bases, J lost 5 bases, and 8 bases lay in between. The DNA of the CDR3 is TGTGCCATCAGTGAGTCGGGCAGCAACGAGCAGTACTTC. Translation gives CAISESGSNEQYF.

This sequence joins TRBV7-2 and TRBJ1-2, with TRBD1 matching 9 bases. Germline V CDR1 and CDR2: SGHTA, FQGNSA. V shed 5 bases, J shed 4 bases, and the junction held 14 bases outside the gene matches. The CDR3 runs 17 residues. The CDR3 DNA sequence: TGTGCCAGCAGCGGACAGGGACAGGGTCAGGAGAGCTATGGCTACACCTTC. This sequence encodes CASSGQGQGQESYGYTF. Filled out from reference TRBV7-2 and TRBJ1-2, the complete variable domain reads GAGVSQSPSNKVTEKGKDVELRCDPISGHTALYWYRQSLGQGLEFLIYFQGNSAPDKSGLPSDRFSAERTGGSVSTLTIQRTQQEDSAVYLCASSGQGQGQESYGYTFGSGTRLTVV.

This chain joins TRBV2 and TRBJ1-1, with a tentative D call TRBD1 (5 bases). Trimming took 5 bases from V and 1 from J, leaving 5 bases between them. CDR3 length: 12 amino acids. CDR1 and CDR2 from the germline V gene are SNHLY and FYNNEI. For the CDR3, the DNA is TGTGCCAGCAGTACAGGGAACACTGAAGCTTTCTTT. This encodes CASSTGNTEAFF.

The rearrangement joins TRBV18 to TRBJ1-5; 9 bases agree with TRBD1. The CDR3 consists of 16 residues. Germline loops: CDR1 KGHSH, CDR2 LQKENI. After removal of 2 bases from V and 4 bases from J, the junction contained 6 bases not matched to a gene. CDR3 protein: CASSPLGQGVNQPQHF. CDR3 in DNA: TGTGCCAGCTCACCATTGGGACAGGGTGTTAATCAGCCCCAGCATTTT.

V is TRBV29-1 and J is TRBJ2-5; 8 bases align to TRBD1. From germline, CDR1 is SQVTM and CDR2 ANQGSEA. The CDR3 covers 12 residues. The V and J ends lost 6 bases and 4 bases, in that order; junction bases with no gene match: 4. The DNA for the CDR3 is TGCAGCGTCCCCACAGGGGGAGAGACCCAGTACTTC. Its protein is CSVPTGGETQYF.